Listed below are T cell receptor beta chains from one sample, sequenced in a study of CD8 T cells in ankylosing spondylitis. TCRdb re-called the 5' RACE reads with MiXCR, one entry per CDR3 protein. The table has 750,000 to 850,000 distinct CDR3 sequences, 12% seen once; the top ten hold approximately 0.5%. Sequenced input: blood, either unsorted or a sorted T cell fraction (not recorded which). The receptors derive from a male donor with ankylosing spondylitis. Both conserved end residues are part of each CDR3. The D gene is left open where the match is weak. For some rows the clone size is stated as once, few or many, or as a class when expanded; others skip it.

TRBV29-1	TRBJ1-1	many	TRBD1	CSVKGQANTEAFF	TGCAGCGTTAAGGGACAGGCTAACACTGAAGCTTTCTTT
TRBV7-6	TRBJ2-2	-	TRBD2	CASSLVSLAGDTGELFF	TGTGCCAGCAGCTTAGTATCCCTAGCGGGAGACACCGGGGAGCTGTTTTTT
TRBV10-3	TRBJ1-6	many	-	CAISERVRDSPLHF	TGTGCCATCAGTGAAAGGGTCAGAGATTCACCCCTCCACTTT
TRBV9	TRBJ2-2	many	-	CASSVGGTGELFF	TGTGCCAGCAGCGTAGGAGGTACCGGGGAGCTGTTTTTT
TRBV20-1	TRBJ2-3	-	-	CSAEGLEGNTDTQYF	TGCAGTGCTGAGGGACTTGAGGGTAACACAGATACGCAGTATTTT
TRBV29-1	TRBJ2-1	-	TRBD1	CSGNRGYNEQFF	TGCAGCGGGAACAGGGGTTACAATGAGCAGTTCTTC
TRBV29-1	TRBJ1-1	-	TRBD1	CSAWDSLNTEAFF	TGCAGCGCCTGGGACAGCTTGAACACTGAAGCTTTCTTT
TRBV5-5	TRBJ2-2	-	-	CASSRQGGVAGELFF	TGTGCCAGCAGCCGACAGGGAGGTGTGGCCGGGGAGCTGTTTTTT
TRBV12-3/TRBV12-4	TRBJ1-5	-	-	CASSLWDNSNQPQHF	TGTGCCAGCAGTTTATGGGACAATAGCAATCAGCCCCAGCATTTT
TRBV4-3	TRBJ2-7	-	TRBD1	CASSQTGQPPYEQYF	TGCGCCAGCAGCCAGACAGGGCAACCTCCATACGAGCAGTACTTC
TRBV7-2	TRBJ2-3	-	TRBD2	CASTSYLAGVGTQYF	TGTGCCAGCACCTCGTACCTAGCGGGAGTCGGGACGCAGTATTTT
TRBV10-3	TRBJ2-2	-	-	CAISEREPGELFF	TGTGCCATCAGTGAAAGGGAGCCCGGGGAGCTGTTTTTT
TRBV20-1	TRBJ2-3	few	TRBD2	CSANKRGDTDTQYF	TGCAGTGCTAATAAGCGGGGGGACACAGATACGCAGTATTTT
TRBV29-1	TRBJ2-7	many	TRBD1	CSVRARPGQGFNEQYF	TGCAGCGTGAGGGCCAGACCGGGACAGGGGTTTAACGAGCAGTACTTC
TRBV5-1	TRBJ2-7	many	-	CASRPGRAPYEQYF	TGCGCCAGCAGGCCGGGAAGGGCGCCGTACGAGCAGTACTTC
TRBV5-5	TRBJ1-2	-	TRBD1	CASSLQTGAYYGYTF	TGTGCCAGCAGCCTTCAGACAGGGGCTTACTATGGCTACACCTTC
TRBV7-2	TRBJ2-1	few	TRBD2	CASSLVGLANEQFF	TGTGCCAGCAGCTTAGTAGGACTAGCTAATGAGCAGTTCTTC
TRBV11-3	TRBJ2-7	few	-	CASSLGVAYEQYF	TGTGCCAGCAGCTTAGGCGTAGCCTACGAGCAGTACTTC
TRBV20-1	TRBJ2-7	-	TRBD2	CSAPLAGSRGEQYF	TGCAGTGCTCCACTAGCGGGAAGCCGGGGCGAGCAGTACTTC
TRBV28	TRBJ1-5	-	-	CASTFPRPSGQPQHF	TGTGCCAGCACGTTCCCCCGGCCCTCAGGTCAGCCCCAGCATTTT
TRBV7-9	TRBJ1-4	-	-	CASSLEGALLFF	TGTGCCAGCAGCTTAGAGGGAGCGCTACTGTTTTTT
TRBV6-1	TRBJ1-5	few	-	CASSEIGSNQPQHF	TGTGCCAGCAGCGAGATAGGGAGCAATCAGCCCCAGCATTTT
TRBV20-1	TRBJ2-7	few	TRBD2	CSATSGAYYEQYF	TGCAGTGCTACTAGCGGGGCCTACTACGAGCAGTACTTC
TRBV29-1	TRBJ1-2	many	-	CSVEQGISYGYTF	TGCAGCGTTGAACAGGGGATTAGCTATGGCTACACCTTC
TRBV20-1	TRBJ2-1	few	-	CSASHGNYNEQFF	TGCAGTGCTTCCCACGGGAATTACAATGAGCAGTTCTTC
TRBV7-2	TRBJ2-7	-	-	CASSLRAGASDSYEQYF	TGTGCCAGCAGCTTAAGAGCAGGGGCGAGTGACTCCTACGAGCAGTACTTC
TRBV6-1	TRBJ2-3	-	TRBD2	CATGTSGYTDTQYF	TGTGCCACCGGGACTAGCGGATACACAGATACGCAGTATTTT
TRBV20-1	TRBJ2-7	-	TRBD1	CSAAKDRAPYEQYF	TGCAGTGCTGCTAAGGACAGGGCCCCCTACGAGCAGTACTTC
TRBV6-5	TRBJ1-1	few	-	CASSYSGPGTEAFF	TGTGCCAGCAGTTACTCGGGGCCTGGGACTGAAGCTTTCTTT
TRBV12-3/TRBV12-4	TRBJ1-1	-	-	CASSFRRAKRSEAFF	TGTGCCAGCAGTTTTCGTAGGGCGAAGCGCTCTGAAGCTTTCTTT
TRBV28	TRBJ2-1	-	TRBD1	CASIVPGQGDNEQFF	TGTGCCAGCATCGTACCGGGACAGGGCGACAATGAGCAGTTCTTC
TRBV12-3/TRBV12-4	TRBJ1-5	few	-	CASSLIRGNQPQHF	TGTGCCAGCAGTTTAATCAGGGGTAATCAGCCCCAGCATTTT
TRBV4-1	TRBJ1-2	many	TRBD1	CASSHPTGGGYGYTF	TGCGCCAGCAGCCACCCGACAGGGGGCGGCTATGGCTACACCTTC
TRBV4-1	TRBJ1-4	-	-	CASSQVPNEKLFF	TGCGCCAGCAGCCAAGTTCCGAATGAAAAACTGTTTTTT
TRBV5-1	TRBJ2-1	-	TRBD2	CASTGTIYNEQFF	TGCGCCAGCACCGGGACTATCTACAATGAGCAGTTCTTC
TRBV5-1	TRBJ2-7	-	TRBD2	CASSLGNLAGDAYEQYF	TGCGCCAGCAGCTTGGGGAATCTAGCGGGAGATGCCTACGAGCAGTACTTC
TRBV28	TRBJ2-2	few	-	CATRGGSYTGELFF	TGTGCCACCAGGGGCGGGAGTTACACCGGGGAGCTGTTTTTT
TRBV24-1	TRBJ2-1	-	-	CATSGGGSYNEQFF	TGTGCCACCAGTGGGGGCGGCTCCTACAATGAGCAGTTCTTC
TRBV6-1	TRBJ2-2	few	TRBD2	CASSRGGAVGELFF	TGTGCCAGCAGCCGGGGGGGGGCGGTCGGGGAGCTGTTTTTT
TRBV24-1	TRBJ1-2	many	TRBD1	CATSDPDRGNYGYTF	TGTGCCACCAGTGACCCGGACAGGGGAAACTATGGCTACACCTTC
TRBV5-5	TRBJ1-1	-	-	CASSPRARMNTEAFF	TGTGCCAGCAGCCCTAGGGCCCGGATGAACACTGAAGCTTTCTTT
TRBV6-4	TRBJ2-1	-	TRBD2	CASSAVGTSGVGEQFF	TGTGCCAGCAGTGCCGTGGGGACTAGCGGGGTTGGTGAGCAGTTCTTC
TRBV29-1	TRBJ2-2	many	TRBD2	CSGLQWEGPLGTGELFF	TGCAGCGGTCTCCAGTGGGAGGGCCCTCTAGGGACCGGGGAGCTGTTTTTT
TRBV28	TRBJ1-1	few	-	CASNGGTEAFF	TGTGCCAGCAATGGGGGCACTGAAGCTTTCTTT
TRBV3-1	TRBJ1-1	few	-	CASSILGRQPEAFF	TGTGCCAGCAGCATATTGGGTAGGCAGCCTGAAGCTTTCTTT
TRBV7-2	TRBJ2-2	few	-	CASSSKLGALPGELFF	TGTGCCAGCAGCTCAAAGCTGGGGGCGCTCCCCGGGGAGCTGTTTTTT
TRBV25-1	TRBJ2-1	few	TRBD2	CASSNPMGGEGEQFF	TGTGCCAGCAGTAACCCCATGGGGGGGGAGGGTGAGCAGTTCTTC
TRBV12-3/TRBV12-4	TRBJ1-3	-	-	CASQVAGSGNTIYF	TGTGCCAGCCAAGTTGCAGGGTCTGGAAACACCATATATTTT
TRBV10-3	TRBJ1-1	-	-	CAITRATNTEAFF	TGTGCCATCACCCGGGCCACGAACACTGAAGCTTTCTTT
TRBV29-1	TRBJ2-7	many	-	CSVQITGYVDEQYF	TGCAGCGTTCAGATCACAGGGTACGTCGACGAGCAGTACTTC
TRBV7-9	TRBJ2-7	few	-	CASSLAGAAVKSGQYF	TGTGCCAGCAGCTTAGCCGGAGCCGCTGTAAAGTCTGGGCAGTACTTC
TRBV4-2	TRBJ2-4	few	TRBD1	CASSQDAGRGQRLAKNIQYF	TGTGCCAGCAGCCAAGATGCCGGCAGGGGGCAGAGACTAGCCAAAAACATTCAGTACTTC
TRBV6-6	TRBJ1-5	many	-	CASNWSNQPQHF	TGTGCCAGCAACTGGAGCAATCAGCCCCAGCATTTT
TRBV29-1	TRBJ2-6	-	TRBD1	CSVLGGGGANVLTF	TGCAGCGTCTTAGGGGGCGGTGGGGCCAACGTCCTGACTTTC
TRBV21-1	TRBJ2-7	few	-	CASRLHEQYF	TGTGCCAGCAGGCTGCACGAGCAGTACTTC
TRBV11-1	TRBJ1-6	-	-	CASSLIWGFGLENSPLHF	TGTGCCAGCAGCTTAATTTGGGGCTTTGGCCTAGAAAATTCACCCCTCCACTTT
TRBV24-1	TRBJ1-4	few	-	CATSDPIQEKLFF	TGTGCCACCAGTGACCCCATACAGGAAAAACTGTTTTTT
TRBV18	TRBJ2-3	few	-	CASSPTPGDTQYF	TGTGCCAGCTCACCAACCCCGGGGGATACGCAGTATTTT
TRBV5-1	TRBJ1-5	-	-	CASSFGQINQPQHF	TGCGCCAGCAGCTTCGGACAGATCAATCAGCCCCAGCATTTT